These 2 T cell receptor beta chains originate from one sample sequenced in a study of T cell clonotyping in hematopoietic cell transplantation listed by TCRdb under 2021. Receptors were amplified or captured by the immunoSEQ multiplex PCR assay. TCRdb carries this immuneACCESS record with in-frame sequences only. Its versions omit some clonotypes, under half of them owing to an unresolved V gene in the studies checked, with the rest unexplained. Here the sample has 3,000 to 3,500 clones; approximately 96% occur a single time. The ten largest clones take up roughly 1.8% of the sample. The time point tag for this specimen amounts to: recipient sample about 28 days before transplant, after cytoreduction. The material was peripheral blood mononuclear cells, obtained before stem cell transplant. These receptors were collected from a woman aged 45-59 years with chronic myeloid leukemia. Some clones in this sample may be carry-over from other donors' samples.

The chain has TRBV5-1 and TRBJ2-1; TRBD2 aligns across 7 bases. The CDR3 consists of 14 residues. CDR1 is SGHRS, CDR2 YFSETQ, per germline. Trimming took 5 bases from V and 8 from J; bases not matched to a gene: 10. The CDR3 DNA is TGCGCCAGCAGGACCGGGACTACGACACATGAGCAGTTCTTC. Translated, it gives CASRTGTTTHEQFF.

V is TRBV6-6 and J is TRBJ1-5; 9 bases line up with TRBD1. The CDR3 spans 15 residues. Germline V gene data show CDR1 as MNHNY and CDR2 as SVGAGI (reference sequence). V was clipped by 6 bases and J by 2 bases; unmatched bases: 5. As DNA, the CDR3 is TGTGCCAGCAGGGGACAGGGAGGCGGCAATCAGCCCCAGCATTTT. Protein sequence: CASRGQGGGNQPQHF.